The rows below give T cell receptor beta chains drawn from one sample of a study of cytomegalovirus exposure and HLA in healthy donors. The repertoire was sequenced with immunoSEQ multiplex PCR; TCRdb's copy has only in-frame clones and lacks some. The profile shows 180,000 or so clones, roughly 80% of them singletons. The sample taken for sequencing was PBMCs. All receptors derive from a girl aged 10 to 17 in good health and CMV-seropositive. Each CDR3 is given with its conserved first and last residue. The order of the fields is V gene, J gene, clone size, D gene, CDR3 DNA, CDR3 protein. The D gene is left open where the match is weak. Clone size is shown for a subset of rows, as once, few, many or a class of expanded clone.

V: TRBV5-1
J: TRBJ2-3
size: NA
D: NA
DNA: TGCGCCAGCAGCCAGACTAGCAGGGGAGATACGCAGTATTTT
CDR3: CASSQTSRGDTQYF

V: TRBV7-8
J: TRBJ2-7
size: NA
D: NA
DNA: TGTGCCAGCAGCTTATTACCCCTGAACACTATAACCTACGAGCAGTACTTC
CDR3: CASSLLPLNTITYEQYF

V: TRBV7-9
J: TRBJ1-4
size: NA
D: NA
DNA: TGTGCCAGCAGCCCCACATCAACTAATGAAAAACTGTTTTTT
CDR3: CASSPTSTNEKLFF

V: TRBV29-1
J: TRBJ1-2
size: few
D: NA
DNA: TGCAGCGTGGCAGAGGTACACTATGGCTACACCTTC
CDR3: CSVAEVHYGYTF

V: TRBV6-5
J: TRBJ1-2
size: NA
D: NA
DNA: TGTGCCATCTCCCCCGGGTTCTATGGCTACACCTTC
CDR3: CAISPGFYGYTF

V: TRBV4-3
J: TRBJ1-1
size: NA
D: NA
DNA: TGCGCCAGCAGCCTCAGCAGGGCCACTGAAGCTTTCTTT
CDR3: CASSLSRATEAFF

V: TRBV6-5
J: TRBJ2-7
size: NA
D: NA
DNA: TGTGCCAGCAGTCCCCCGGCGGGGCCCTCCTACGAGCAGTACTTC
CDR3: CASSPPAGPSYEQYF

V: TRBV6-6
J: TRBJ2-3
size: NA
D: NA
DNA: TGTGCCAGCGGACGGGGGACAGATACGCAGTATTTT
CDR3: CASGRGTDTQYF

V: TRBV7-2
J: TRBJ1-2
size: NA
D: TRBD1
DNA: TGTGCCAGCAGCTCGGGACAGCCAGCTAACTATGGCTACACCTTC
CDR3: CASSSGQPANYGYTF

V: TRBV27
J: TRBJ1-5
size: NA
D: TRBD1
DNA: TGTGCCAGCAGTTTAAGACAGGGCGCCACTCAGCCCCAGCATTTT
CDR3: CASSLRQGATQPQHF

V: TRBV27
J: TRBJ2-1
size: NA
D: NA
DNA: TGTGCCAGCAGTTTAAGAGGCGGTGAGCAGTTCTTC
CDR3: CASSLRGGEQFF

V: TRBV9
J: TRBJ2-2
size: NA
D: NA
DNA: TGTGCCAGCAGCGTAGGAAGCAGGGACACCGGGGAGCTGTTTTTT
CDR3: CASSVGSRDTGELFF

V: TRBV27
J: TRBJ1-1
size: NA
D: NA
DNA: TGTGCCAGCAGTTTTTTTCGGGGGGCGGGTACTGAAGCTTTCTTT
CDR3: CASSFFRGAGTEAFF

V: TRBV4-1
J: TRBJ2-7
size: NA
D: TRBD1
DNA: TGCGCCAGCAGCCAAGCCCGAGACAGGGTGTACGAGCAGTACTTC
CDR3: CASSQARDRVYEQYF

V: TRBV19
J: TRBJ2-7
size: NA
D: NA
DNA: TGTGCCAGTAGTCAGCGACAGGCCGGAGCCTACGAGCAGTACTTC
CDR3: CASSQRQAGAYEQYF

V: TRBV6-5
J: TRBJ1-2
size: NA
D: NA
DNA: TGTGCCAGCAGGGCGACAGCTAACTATGGCTACACCTTC
CDR3: CASRATANYGYTF

V: TRBV4-3
J: TRBJ2-3
size: few
D: NA
DNA: TGCGCCAGCAGCCCAGGGTACGGGGGAGGCCCCACAGATACGCAGTATTTT
CDR3: CASSPGYGGGPTDTQYF